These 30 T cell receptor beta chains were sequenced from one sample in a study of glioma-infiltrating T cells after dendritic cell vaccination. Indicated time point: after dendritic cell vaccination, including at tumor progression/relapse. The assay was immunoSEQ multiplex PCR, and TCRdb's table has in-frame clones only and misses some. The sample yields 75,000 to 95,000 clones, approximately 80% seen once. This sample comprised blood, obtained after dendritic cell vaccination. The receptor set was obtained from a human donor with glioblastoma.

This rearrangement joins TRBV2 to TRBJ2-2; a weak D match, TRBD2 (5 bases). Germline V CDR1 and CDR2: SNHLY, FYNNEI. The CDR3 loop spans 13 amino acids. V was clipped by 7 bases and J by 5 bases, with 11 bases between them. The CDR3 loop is CASIPGKTGELFF. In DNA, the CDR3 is TGTGCCAGCATCCCGGGAAAGACCGGGGAGCTGTTTTTT.

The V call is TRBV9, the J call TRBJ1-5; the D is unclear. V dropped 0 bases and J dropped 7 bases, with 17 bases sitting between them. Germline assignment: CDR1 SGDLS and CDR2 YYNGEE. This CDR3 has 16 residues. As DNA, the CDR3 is TGTGCCAGCAGCGTAGAGCCAGTCTCGGGAGGACAGCCCCAGCATTTT. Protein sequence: CASSVEPVSGGQPQHF.

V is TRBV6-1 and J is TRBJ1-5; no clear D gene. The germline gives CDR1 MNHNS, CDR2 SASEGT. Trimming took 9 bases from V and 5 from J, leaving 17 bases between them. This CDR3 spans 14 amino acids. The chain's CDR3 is CASGLTADHQPQHF. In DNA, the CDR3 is TGTGCCAGTGGGCTCACCGCCGATCATCAGCCCCAGCATTTT.

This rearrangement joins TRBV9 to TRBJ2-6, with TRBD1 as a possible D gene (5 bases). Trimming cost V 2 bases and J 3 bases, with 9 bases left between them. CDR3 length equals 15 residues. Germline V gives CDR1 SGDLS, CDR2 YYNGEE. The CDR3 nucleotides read TGTGCCAGCAGCGTTAGGGGAAGTGGGGCCAACGTCCTGACTTTC. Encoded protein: CASSVRGSGANVLTF.

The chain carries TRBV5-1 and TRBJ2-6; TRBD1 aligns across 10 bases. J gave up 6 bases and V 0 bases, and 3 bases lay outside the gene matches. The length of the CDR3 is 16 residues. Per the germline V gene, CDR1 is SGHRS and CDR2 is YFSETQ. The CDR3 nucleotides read TGCGCCAGCAGCTTGGAGGGGACAGGGGCGGCCAACGTCCTGACTTTC. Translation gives CASSLEGTGAANVLTF. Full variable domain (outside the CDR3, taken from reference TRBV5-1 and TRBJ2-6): KAGVTQTPRYLIKTRGQQVTLSCSPISGHRSVSWYQQTPGQGLQFLFEYFSETQRNKGNFPGRFSGRQFSNSRSEMNVSTLELGDSALYLCASSLEGTGAANVLTFGAGSRLTVL.

This chain's CDR3 is CASSQHRQGTGEAFF. The CDR3 DNA sequence: TGCGCCAGCAGCCAACACAGACAGGGTACGGGAGAAGCTTTCTTT. The chain joins TRBV4-1 to TRBJ1-1, with 7 nucleotides matching TRBD1. This CDR3 has 15 residues. The V gene end was trimmed by 2 bases and the J gene end by 8 bases; junction bases not matched to a gene: 11. Germline lookup yields CDR1 MGHRA and CDR2 YSYEKL.

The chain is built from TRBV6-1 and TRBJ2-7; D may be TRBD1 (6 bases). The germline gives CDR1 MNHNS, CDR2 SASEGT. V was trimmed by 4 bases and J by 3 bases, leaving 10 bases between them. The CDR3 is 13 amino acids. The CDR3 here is CASSAGEGYEQYV. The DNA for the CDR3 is TGTGCCAGCAGTGCAGGGGAAGGCTACGAGCAGTACGTC.

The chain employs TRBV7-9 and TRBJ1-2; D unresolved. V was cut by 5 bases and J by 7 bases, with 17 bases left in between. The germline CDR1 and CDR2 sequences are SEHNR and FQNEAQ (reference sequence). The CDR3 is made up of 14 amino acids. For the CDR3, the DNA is TGTGCCAGCAGCCCCTCGGAGCTATCATTTGGCTACACCTTC. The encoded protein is CASSPSELSFGYTF.

CDR3 nucleotides: TGTGCCAGCAGTTTCGGCGGGGACTACGAGCAGTACGTC. Encoded protein: CASSFGGDYEQYV. This chain links TRBV28 with TRBJ2-7; tentative D call: TRBD2 (6 bases). The CDR3 loop spans 13 amino acids. Looked up from germline, CDR1 is MDHEN and CDR2 is SYDVKM. The V gene lost 3 bases and the J gene lost 3 bases, with 9 bases spanning the gap.

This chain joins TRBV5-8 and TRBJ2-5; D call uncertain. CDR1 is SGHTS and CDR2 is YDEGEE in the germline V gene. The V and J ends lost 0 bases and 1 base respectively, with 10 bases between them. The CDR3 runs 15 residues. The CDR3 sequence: CASSLGGITQETQYF. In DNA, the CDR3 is TGTGCCAGCAGCTTGGGCGGCATCACCCAAGAGACCCAGTACTTC.

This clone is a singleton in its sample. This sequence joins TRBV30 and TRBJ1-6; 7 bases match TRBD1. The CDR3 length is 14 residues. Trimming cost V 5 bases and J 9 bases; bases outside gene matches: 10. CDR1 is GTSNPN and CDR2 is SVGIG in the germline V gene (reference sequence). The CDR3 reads CAWLPTGHASPLHF. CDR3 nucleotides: TGTGCCTGGCTCCCGACAGGGCACGCTTCACCCCTCCACTTT.

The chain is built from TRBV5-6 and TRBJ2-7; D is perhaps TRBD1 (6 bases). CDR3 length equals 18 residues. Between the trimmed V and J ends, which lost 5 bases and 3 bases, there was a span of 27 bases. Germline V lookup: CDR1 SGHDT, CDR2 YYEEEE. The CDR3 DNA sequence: TGTGCCAGCAGTTTCTCGTGGACAGAGGTTCCGGGTTACTACGAGCAGTACTTC. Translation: CASSFSWTEVPGYYEQYF.

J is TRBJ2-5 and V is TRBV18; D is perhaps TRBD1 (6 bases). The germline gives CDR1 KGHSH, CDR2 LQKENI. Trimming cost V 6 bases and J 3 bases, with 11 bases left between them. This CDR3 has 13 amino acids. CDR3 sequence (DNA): TGTGCCAGCTCGCGGACAGCGGAAGAGACCCAGTACTTC. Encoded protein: CASSRTAEETQYF.

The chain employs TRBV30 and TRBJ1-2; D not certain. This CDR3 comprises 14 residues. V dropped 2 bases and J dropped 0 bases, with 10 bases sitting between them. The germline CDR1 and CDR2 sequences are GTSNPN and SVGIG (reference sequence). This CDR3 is CAWSYPGTNYGYTF. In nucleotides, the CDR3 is TGTGCCTGGAGTTATCCAGGAACTAACTATGGCTACACCTTC.

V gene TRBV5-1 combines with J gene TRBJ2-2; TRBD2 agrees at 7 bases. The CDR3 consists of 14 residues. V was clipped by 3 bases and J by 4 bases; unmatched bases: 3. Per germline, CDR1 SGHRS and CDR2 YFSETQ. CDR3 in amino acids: CASSSGGSTGELFF. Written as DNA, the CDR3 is TGCGCCAGCAGCTCCGGGGGGAGCACCGGGGAGCTGTTTTTT.

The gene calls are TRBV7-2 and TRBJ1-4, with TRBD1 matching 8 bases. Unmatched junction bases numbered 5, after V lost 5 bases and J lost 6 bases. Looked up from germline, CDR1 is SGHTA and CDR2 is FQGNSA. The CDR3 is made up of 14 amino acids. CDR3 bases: TGTGCCAGCAGCCGGGTACAGGGGGATGAAAAACTGTTTTTT. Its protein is CASSRVQGDEKLFF.

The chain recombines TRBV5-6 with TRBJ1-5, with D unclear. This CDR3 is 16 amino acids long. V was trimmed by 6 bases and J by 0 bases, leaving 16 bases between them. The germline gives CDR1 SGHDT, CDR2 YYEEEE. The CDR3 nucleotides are TGTGCCAGCACCCGCCGCGGTCCTTATAGCAATCAGCCCCAGCATTTT. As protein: CASTRRGPYSNQPQHF.

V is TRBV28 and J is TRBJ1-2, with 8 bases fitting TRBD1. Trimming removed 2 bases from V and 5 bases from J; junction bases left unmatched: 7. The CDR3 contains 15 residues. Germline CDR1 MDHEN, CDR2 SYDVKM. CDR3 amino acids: CASSLHGTGAYGYTF. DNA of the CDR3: TGTGCCAGCAGTTTACACGGGACAGGTGCTTATGGCTACACCTTC.

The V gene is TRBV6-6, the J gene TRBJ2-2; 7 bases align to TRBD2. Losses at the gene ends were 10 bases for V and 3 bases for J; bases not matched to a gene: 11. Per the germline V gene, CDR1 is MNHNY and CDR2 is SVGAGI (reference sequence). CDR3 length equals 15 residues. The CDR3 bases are TGTGCCACCCGAAGTGGGGGGGATTACACCGGGGAGCTGTTTTTT. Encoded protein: CATRSGGDYTGELFF.

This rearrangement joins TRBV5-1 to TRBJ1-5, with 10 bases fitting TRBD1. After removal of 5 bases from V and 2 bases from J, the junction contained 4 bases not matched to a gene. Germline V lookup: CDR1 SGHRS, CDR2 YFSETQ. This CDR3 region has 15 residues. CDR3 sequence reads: CASRWGTGGNQPQHF. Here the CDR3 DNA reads TGCGCCAGCAGGTGGGGGACAGGGGGCAATCAGCCCCAGCATTTT.

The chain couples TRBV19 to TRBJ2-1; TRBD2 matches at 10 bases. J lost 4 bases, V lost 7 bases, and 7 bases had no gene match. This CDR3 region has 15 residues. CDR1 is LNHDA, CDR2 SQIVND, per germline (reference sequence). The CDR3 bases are TGTGCCAGTACCAGGGTAGCGGGGGGATACAATGAGCAGTTCTTC. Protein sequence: CASTRVAGGYNEQFF.

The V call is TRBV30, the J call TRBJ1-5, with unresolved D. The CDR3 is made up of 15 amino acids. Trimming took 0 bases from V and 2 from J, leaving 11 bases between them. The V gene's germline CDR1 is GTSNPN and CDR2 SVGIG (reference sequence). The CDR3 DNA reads TGTGCCTGGAGTGTAGAGGGTTTGGGCAATCAGCCCCAGCATTTT. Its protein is CAWSVEGLGNQPQHF.

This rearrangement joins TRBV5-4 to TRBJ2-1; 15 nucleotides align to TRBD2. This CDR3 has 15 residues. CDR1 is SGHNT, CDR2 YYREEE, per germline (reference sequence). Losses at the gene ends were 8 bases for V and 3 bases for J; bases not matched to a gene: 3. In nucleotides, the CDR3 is TGTGCCAGTGGGACTAGCGGGGGGTTCTACAATGAGCAGTTCTTC. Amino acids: CASGTSGGFYNEQFF.

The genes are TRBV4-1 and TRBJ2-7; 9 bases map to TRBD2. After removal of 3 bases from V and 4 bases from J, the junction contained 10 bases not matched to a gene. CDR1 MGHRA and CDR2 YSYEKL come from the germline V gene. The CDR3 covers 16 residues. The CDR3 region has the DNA TGCGCCAGCAGCCACCCCCAGGGGACTAGCACGTACGAGCAGTACTTC. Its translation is CASSHPQGTSTYEQYF.

In DNA form, the CDR3 reads TGTGCCAGCAGCGAGCCCCAAACTAGCGGGAGGGGCTATGAGCAGTTCTTC. It specifies CASSEPQTSGRGYEQFF. The chain combines TRBV9 with TRBJ2-1, with 13 bases aligning to TRBD2. V trimming: 3 bases; J trimming: 8 bases; junction bases outside the gene matches: 11. The CDR3 is 17 residues long. Germline CDR1 is SGDLS and CDR2 is YYNGEE.

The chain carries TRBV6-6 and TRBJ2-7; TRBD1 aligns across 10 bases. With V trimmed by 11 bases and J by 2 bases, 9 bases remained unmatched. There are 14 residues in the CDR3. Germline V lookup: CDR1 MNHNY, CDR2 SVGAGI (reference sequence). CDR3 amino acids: CASMTGGSTYEQYF. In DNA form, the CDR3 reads TGTGCCTCAATGACAGGGGGCTCTACCTACGAGCAGTACTTC.

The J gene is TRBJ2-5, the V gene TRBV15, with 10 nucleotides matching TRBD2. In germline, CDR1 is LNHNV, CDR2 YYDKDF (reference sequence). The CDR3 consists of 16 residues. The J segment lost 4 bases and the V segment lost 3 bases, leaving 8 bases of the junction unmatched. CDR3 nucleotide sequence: TGTGCCACCAGCAGCTTACTAGCGGGAAGAGGAGAGACCCAGTACTTC. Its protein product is CATSSLLAGRGETQYF.

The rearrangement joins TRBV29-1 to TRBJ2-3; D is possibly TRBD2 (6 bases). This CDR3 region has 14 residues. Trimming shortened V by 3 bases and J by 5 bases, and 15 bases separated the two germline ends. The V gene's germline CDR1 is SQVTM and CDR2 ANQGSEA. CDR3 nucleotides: TGCAGCGTTGAGGCCGGGACTTATGGAGATACGCAGTATTTT. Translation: CSVEAGTYGDTQYF.

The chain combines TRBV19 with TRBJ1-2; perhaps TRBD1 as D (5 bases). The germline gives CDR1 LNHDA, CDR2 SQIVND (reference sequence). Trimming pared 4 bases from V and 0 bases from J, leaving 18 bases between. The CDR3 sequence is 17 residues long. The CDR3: CASSTIRFTQANYGYTF. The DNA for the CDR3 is TGTGCCAGTAGTACCATCCGCTTTACACAGGCTAACTATGGCTACACCTTC.

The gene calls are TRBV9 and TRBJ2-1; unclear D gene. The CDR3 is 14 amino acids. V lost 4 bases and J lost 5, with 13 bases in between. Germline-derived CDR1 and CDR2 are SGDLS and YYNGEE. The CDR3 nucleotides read TGTGCCAGCAGCCCTGTCCTAACCGACAATGAGCAGTTCTTC. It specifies CASSPVLTDNEQFF.